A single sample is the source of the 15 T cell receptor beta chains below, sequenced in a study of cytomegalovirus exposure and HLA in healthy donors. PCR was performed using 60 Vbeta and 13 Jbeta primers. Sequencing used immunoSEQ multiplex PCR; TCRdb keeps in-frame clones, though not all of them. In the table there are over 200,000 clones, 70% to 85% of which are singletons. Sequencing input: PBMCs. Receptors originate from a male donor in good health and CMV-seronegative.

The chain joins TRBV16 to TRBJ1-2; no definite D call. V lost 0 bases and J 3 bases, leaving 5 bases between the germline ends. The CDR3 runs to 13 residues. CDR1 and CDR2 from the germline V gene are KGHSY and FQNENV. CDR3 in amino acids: CASSQSLDYGYTF. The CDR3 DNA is TGTGCCAGCAGCCAATCATTAGACTATGGCTACACCTTC.

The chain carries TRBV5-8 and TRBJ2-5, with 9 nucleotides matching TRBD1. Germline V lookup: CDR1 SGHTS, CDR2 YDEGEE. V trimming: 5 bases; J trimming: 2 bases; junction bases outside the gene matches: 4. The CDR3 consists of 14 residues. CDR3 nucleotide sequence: TGTGCCAGCAGAGGACAGGGGCTTCAAGAGACCCAGTACTTC. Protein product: CASRGQGLQETQYF.

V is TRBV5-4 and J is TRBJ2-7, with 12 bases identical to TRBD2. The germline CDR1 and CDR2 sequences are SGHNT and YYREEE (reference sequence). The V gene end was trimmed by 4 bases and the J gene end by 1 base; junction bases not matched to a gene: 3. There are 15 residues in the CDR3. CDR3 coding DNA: TGTGCCAGCAGCGGGGGACTAGCGGGTTCCTACGAGCAGTACTTC. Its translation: CASSGGLAGSYEQYF.

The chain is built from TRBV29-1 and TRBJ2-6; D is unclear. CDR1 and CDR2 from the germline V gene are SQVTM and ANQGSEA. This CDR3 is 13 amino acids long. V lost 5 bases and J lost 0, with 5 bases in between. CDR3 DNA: TGCAGCGTTACAGTCTCTGGGGCCAACGTCCTGACTTTC. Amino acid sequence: CSVTVSGANVLTF.

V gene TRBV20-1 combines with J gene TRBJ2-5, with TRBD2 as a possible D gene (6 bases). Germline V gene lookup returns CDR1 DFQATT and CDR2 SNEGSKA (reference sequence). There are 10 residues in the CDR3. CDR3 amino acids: CGGSRETQYF. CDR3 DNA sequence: TGCGGGGGGTCGCGAGAGACCCAGTACTTC.

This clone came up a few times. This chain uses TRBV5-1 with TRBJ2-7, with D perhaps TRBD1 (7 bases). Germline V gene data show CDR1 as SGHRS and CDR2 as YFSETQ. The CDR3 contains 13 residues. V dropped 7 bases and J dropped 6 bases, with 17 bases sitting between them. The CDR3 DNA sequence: TGCGCCAGCTATTTGGAGGGGGCTGGCGAGCAGTACTTC. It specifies CASYLEGAGEQYF.

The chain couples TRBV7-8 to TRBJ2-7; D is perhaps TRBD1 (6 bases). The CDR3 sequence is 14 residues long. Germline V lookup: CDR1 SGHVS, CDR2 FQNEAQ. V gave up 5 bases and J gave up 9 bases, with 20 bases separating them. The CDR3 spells CASSPGADRLAQYF. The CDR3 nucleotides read TGTGCCAGCAGCCCCGGGGCGGACAGACTCGCGCAGTACTTC.

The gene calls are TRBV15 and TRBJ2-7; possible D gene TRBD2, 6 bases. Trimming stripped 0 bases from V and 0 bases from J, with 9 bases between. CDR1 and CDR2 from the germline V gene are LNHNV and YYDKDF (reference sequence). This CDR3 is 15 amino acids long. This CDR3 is CATSRDPEGSYEQYF. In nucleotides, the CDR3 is TGTGCCACCAGCAGAGATCCGGAGGGCTCCTACGAGCAGTACTTC.

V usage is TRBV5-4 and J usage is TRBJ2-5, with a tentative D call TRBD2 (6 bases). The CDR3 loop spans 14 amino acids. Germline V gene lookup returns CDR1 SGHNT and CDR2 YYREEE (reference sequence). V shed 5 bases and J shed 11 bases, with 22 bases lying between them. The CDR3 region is CASSSGLGILEQYF. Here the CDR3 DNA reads TGTGCCAGCAGTTCGGGACTGGGAATACTGGAGCAGTACTTC.

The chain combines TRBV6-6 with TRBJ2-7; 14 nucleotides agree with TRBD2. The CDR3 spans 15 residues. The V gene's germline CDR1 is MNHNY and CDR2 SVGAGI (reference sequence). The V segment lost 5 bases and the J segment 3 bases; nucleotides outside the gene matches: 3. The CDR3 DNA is TGTGCCAGCAGTGCGGGGACTAGCGGGAGCTACGAGCAGTACTTC. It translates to CASSAGTSGSYEQYF.

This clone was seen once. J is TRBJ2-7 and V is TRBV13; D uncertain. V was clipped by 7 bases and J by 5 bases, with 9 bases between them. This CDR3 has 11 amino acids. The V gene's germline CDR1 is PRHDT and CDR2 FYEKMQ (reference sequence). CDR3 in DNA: TGTGCCAGCATGCAGGTCCACGAGCAGTACTTC. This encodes CASMQVHEQYF.

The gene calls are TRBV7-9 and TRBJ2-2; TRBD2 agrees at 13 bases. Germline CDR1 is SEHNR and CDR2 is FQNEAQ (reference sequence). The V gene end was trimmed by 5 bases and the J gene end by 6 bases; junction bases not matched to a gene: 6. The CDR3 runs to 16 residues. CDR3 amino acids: CASSGTSGIEAGELFF. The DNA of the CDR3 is TGTGCCAGCAGCGGGACTAGCGGGATAGAAGCCGGGGAGCTGTTTTTT.

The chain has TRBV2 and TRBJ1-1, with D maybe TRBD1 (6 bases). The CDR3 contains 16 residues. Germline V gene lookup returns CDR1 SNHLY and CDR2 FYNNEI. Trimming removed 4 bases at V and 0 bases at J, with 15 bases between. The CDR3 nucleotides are TGTGCCAGCAGTGTTAGGGCGACAGGCATGAACACTGAAGCTTTCTTT. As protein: CASSVRATGMNTEAFF.

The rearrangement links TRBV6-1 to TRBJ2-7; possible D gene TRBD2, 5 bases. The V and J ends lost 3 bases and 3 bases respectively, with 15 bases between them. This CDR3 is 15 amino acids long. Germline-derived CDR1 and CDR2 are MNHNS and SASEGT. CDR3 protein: CASSEDAGGYYEQYF. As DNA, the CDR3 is TGTGCCAGCAGTGAGGATGCCGGAGGTTACTACGAGCAGTACTTC.

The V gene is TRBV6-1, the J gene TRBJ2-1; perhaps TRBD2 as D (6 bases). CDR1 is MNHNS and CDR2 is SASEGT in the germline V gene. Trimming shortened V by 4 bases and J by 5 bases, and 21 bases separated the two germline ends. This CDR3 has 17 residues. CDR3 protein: CASSGGGAGVLNNEQFF. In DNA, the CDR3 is TGTGCCAGCAGTGGAGGAGGGGCCGGGGTCCTCAACAATGAGCAGTTCTTC.